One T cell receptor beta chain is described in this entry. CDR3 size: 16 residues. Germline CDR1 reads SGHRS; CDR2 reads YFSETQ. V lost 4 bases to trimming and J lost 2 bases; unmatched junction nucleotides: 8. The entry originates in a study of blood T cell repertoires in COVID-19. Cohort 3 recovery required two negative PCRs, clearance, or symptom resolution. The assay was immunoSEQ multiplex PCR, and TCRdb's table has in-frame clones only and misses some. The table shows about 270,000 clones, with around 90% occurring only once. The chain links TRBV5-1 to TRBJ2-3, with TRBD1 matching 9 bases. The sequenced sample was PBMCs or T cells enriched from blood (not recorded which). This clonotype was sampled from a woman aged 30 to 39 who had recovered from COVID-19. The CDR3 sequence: CASSPPGTGYTDTQYF. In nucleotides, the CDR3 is TGCGCCAGCAGCCCCCCCGGGACAGGGTACACAGATACGCAGTATTTT.